These T cell receptor beta chains were read from a single sample in a study of cytotoxic CD8 clonotypes in ibrutinib-treated CLL. Produced via immunoSEQ multiplex PCR; TCRdb's table is partial and in-frame only. In the table there are over 95,000 clones, roughly 57% of which are singletons. The sequencing used PBMCs, collected after 24 months of ibrutinib treatment. These receptors originate from a human donor with chronic lymphocytic leukemia. CDR3s include the opening cysteine and the closing phenylalanine or tryptophan. The order of the fields is J gene, clone size, D gene, V gene, CDR3 DNA, CDR3 protein. A D gene is named only where the DNA matches it firmly. The size field is filled for only some rows; it gives once, few, many or a size class.

TRBJ2-1 | - | - | TRBV30 | TGTGCCTGGAGTGTAAGGGGGAGCTCCTACAATGAGCAGTTCTTC | CAWSVRGSSYNEQFF
TRBJ2-7 | - | TRBD1 | TRBV28 | TGTGCCAGCAGTTTAGAGGGGGCAAGCTCCTACGAGCAGTACTTC | CASSLEGASSYEQYF
TRBJ2-3 | - | - | TRBV11-2 | TGTGCCAGCTGCCTGTTAGGGATGGGATCCGGTACGCAGTATTTT | CASCLLGMGSGTQYF
TRBJ1-2 | - | - | TRBV10-1 | TGCGCCACTTCGAACAGGGAAACGGGCTACACCTTC | CATSNRETGYTF
TRBJ2-3 | - | TRBD2 | TRBV7-3 | TGTGCCAGCAGGCCCTCCGGGACTAGCGAGGGTACGCAGTATTTT | CASRPSGTSEGTQYF
TRBJ2-7 | once | TRBD1 | TRBV7-3 | TGTGCCAGCACCCCTGGACAGGGGGTAAACGAGCAGTACTTC | CASTPGQGVNEQYF
TRBJ2-7 | - | - | TRBV5-4 | TGTGCCAGCAGCTTGGGGCAGGGTGGCGTCTACGAGCAGTACTTC | CASSLGQGGVYEQYF
TRBJ2-2 | - | TRBD2 | TRBV5-1 | TGCGCCAGCAGCTTGGGAAGCGGGGACACCGGGGAGCTGTTTTTT | CASSLGSGDTGELFF
TRBJ2-3 | - | - | TRBV7-3 | TGTGCCAGCAGCTCAAGTGGGGGCCCCACAGATACGCAGTATTTT | CASSSSGGPTDTQYF
TRBJ2-3 | few | TRBD2 | TRBV2 | TGTGCCCCTGGCGGGGGGGCCTCAGATACGCAGTATTTT | CAPGGGASDTQYF
TRBJ1-1 | - | TRBD1 | TRBV5-3 | TGTGCCAGAAGCTTGGAGTTGGACAGGGCTAAGAACACTGAAGCTTTCTTT | CARSLELDRAKNTEAFF
TRBJ1-1 | - | TRBD1 | TRBV19 | TGTGCCAGTAGTAACGGACAGGGGGTACGAGCTTTCTTT | CASSNGQGVRAFF
TRBJ1-6 | - | - | TRBV5-1 | TGCGCCAGCAGCTTGGAGGTTCGCGGCCTGCTCCACTTT | CASSLEVRGLLHF
TRBJ2-1 | - | TRBD1 | TRBV5-4 | TGTGCCAGCAGCTTGGAAGGACAGGGGGCACGGGAGCAGTTCTTC | CASSLEGQGAREQFF
TRBJ1-3 | - | - | TRBV7-9 | TGTGCCAGCAGCTTAGGTGGACAGTTTAGAAACACCATATATTTT | CASSLGGQFRNTIYF
TRBJ2-7 | few | - | TRBV5-6 | TGTGCCAGCAGCCAAACTGAGGAGCAGTACTTC | CASSQTEEQYF
TRBJ1-1 | - | - | TRBV30 | TGTGCCTCGGGTCCTTCAGGGAAGGGGGACACTGAAGCTTTCTTT | CASGPSGKGDTEAFF
TRBJ2-7 | - | TRBD1 | TRBV5-1 | TGCGCCAGCAGCACCGGACAGGGGACCTACGAGCAGTACTTC | CASSTGQGTYEQYF
TRBJ2-4 | - | - | TRBV5-4 | TGTGCCAGCAGCTTGGAATCCGGGGACATTCAGTACTTC | CASSLESGDIQYF
TRBJ1-5 | - | - | TRBV29-1 | TGCAGCGTTAACCCTAGGACCGGGTATGGGCCCCAGCATTTT | CSVNPRTGYGPQHF
TRBJ1-5 | - | - | TRBV2 | TGTGCCAGCAGTCTCGACAACCCCCGTAATAGCAATCAGCCCCAGCATTTT | CASSLDNPRNSNQPQHF
TRBJ2-2 | - | - | TRBV6-5 | TGTGCCAGCAGTTCAGCGTCCGGGCACACCGGGGAGCTGTTTTTT | CASSSASGHTGELFF